These 21 T cell receptor beta chains were sequenced from one sample in a study of blood T cells in healthy people across ages. A second about 6 to 11 cycle PCR used barcoded and J-beta primers. MiXCR was run by TCRdb on the 5' RACE reads, yielding one entry per CDR3 protein. The sample yields fewer than 900,000 distinct CDR3 sequences, approximately 49% seen once. Material for sequencing was blood. All receptors derive from a woman aged 55-70 years in good health.

The V gene is TRBV20-1, the J gene TRBJ2-5; D might be TRBD1 (6 bases). The V end was cut by 0 bases, the J end by 5 bases, with 10 bases between. In germline, CDR1 is DFQATT, CDR2 SNEGSKA (reference sequence). CDR3 length equals 13 residues. The CDR3 reads CSAREDSRETQYF. CDR3 bases: TGCAGTGCTAGAGAGGACAGCCGGGAGACCCAGTACTTC.

This chain uses TRBV29-1 with TRBJ2-4; D gene uncertain. The J call is uncertain, as TRBJ2-7 better fits the DNA end. The CDR3 runs to 11 residues. In germline, CDR1 is SQVTM, CDR2 ANQGSEA. The CDR3 here is CSVVGTYEQYF. DNA of the CDR3: TGCAGCGTTGTCGGAACCTACGAGCAGTACTTC.

This chain connects TRBV10-3 to TRBJ2-5; tentative D call: TRBD1 (5 bases). This CDR3 contains 14 residues. Trimming removed 0 bases from V and 2 bases from J, with 7 bases in between. Germline V gene lookup returns CDR1 ENHRY and CDR2 SYGVKD. CDR3 region: CAISESGRQETQYF. In DNA form, the CDR3 reads TGTGCCATCAGTGAGTCGGGGCGGCAAGAGACCCAGTACTTC.

The chain has TRBV5-1 and TRBJ1-2; D not certain. The CDR3 spans 14 residues. V was clipped by 0 bases and J by 0 bases, with 6 bases between them. Germline V lookup: CDR1 SGHRS, CDR2 YFSETQ. This CDR3 is CASSLGPTNYGYTF. The CDR3 coding sequence is TGCGCCAGCAGCTTGGGCCCCACTAACTATGGCTACACCTTC.

Concerning this clonotype: The junction differs from germline at one of its ends, possibly a read error. V usage is TRBV27 and J usage is TRBJ2-7, with D perhaps matching TRBD2 (5 bases). The CDR3 extends over 15 amino acids. Germline lookup yields CDR1 MNHEY and CDR2 SMNVEV (reference sequence). The CDR3 bases are TGTGCCAGCAGTTTTGGACTGGCTAGGCCCTATGAGCAGTACTTC. The encoded protein is CASSFGLARPYEQYF.

This clonotype occurred many times. The chain recombines TRBV5-1 with TRBJ2-5; 7 positions agree with TRBD2. This CDR3 has 13 amino acids. Per germline, CDR1 SGHRS and CDR2 YFSETQ. Trimming took 5 bases from V and 5 from J; bases not matched to a gene: 6. The CDR3: CASRSGGFETQYF. CDR3 bases: TGCGCCAGCAGGTCGGGGGGATTCGAGACCCAGTACTTC.

This clonotype appeared once. The chain recombines TRBV4-3 with TRBJ2-5, with 8 bases identical to TRBD1. This CDR3 region has 14 residues. The V gene end was trimmed by 2 bases and the J gene end by 4 bases; junction bases not matched to a gene: 3. CDR1 is LGHNA, CDR2 YSLEER, per germline. This CDR3 reads CASSQQTGVETQYF. CDR3 bases: TGCGCCAGCAGCCAACAGACAGGGGTAGAGACCCAGTACTTC.

This chain links TRBV27 with TRBJ1-2; D possibly corresponds to TRBD1 (5 bases). The CDR3 is made up of 14 amino acids. Germline assignment: CDR1 MNHEY and CDR2 SMNVEV (reference sequence). The V and J ends lost 3 bases and 7 bases respectively, with 15 bases between them. The CDR3 is CASSLAGSIGGYTF. The CDR3 DNA reads as TGTGCCAGCAGTTTGGCAGGGTCGATCGGTGGCTACACCTTC.

Remarks on this clonotype: A read error may be the cause here, since a much bigger clone is one base away. The rearrangement uses TRBV10-3 and TRBJ2-1, with a possible D match to TRBD2 (7 bases). CDR1 ENHRY and CDR2 SYGVKD come from the germline V gene. Trimming removed 4 bases at V and 5 bases at J, with 18 bases between. The CDR3 has 16 amino acids. The CDR3 reads CAISGGGLAENNEQFF. The CDR3 coding sequence is TGTGCCATCAGTGGGGGGGGCCTAGCGGAAAACAATGAGCAGTTCTTC.

V usage is TRBV6-5 and J usage is TRBJ2-7; D remains unclear. The CDR3 is 14 residues long. The V and J ends lost 6 bases and 2 bases respectively, with 14 bases between them. Germline CDR1 and CDR2: MNHEY and SVGAGI. This chain's CDR3 is CASSYDISPYEQYF. DNA for the CDR3: TGTGCCAGCAGCTATGACATTTCCCCCTACGAGCAGTACTTC.

The rearrangement uses TRBV19 and TRBJ2-5; the D gene is possibly TRBD1 (5 bases). Germline assignment: CDR1 LNHDA and CDR2 SQIVND (reference sequence). Between the trimmed V and J ends, which lost 9 bases and 5 bases, there was a span of 16 bases. This CDR3 has 13 amino acids. CDR3 nucleotide sequence: TGTGCCAGCCGCCCAGGGTCGTTGGAGACCCAGTACTTC. This gives the protein CASRPGSLETQYF.

The chain uses TRBV24-1 and TRBJ2-5; the match to TRBD2 covers 10 bases. The CDR3 consists of 16 residues. The V segment lost 5 bases and the J segment 1 base; nucleotides outside the gene matches: 6. Germline CDR1 KGHDR, CDR2 SFDVKD. The CDR3 spells CATSGERGGIQETQYF. CDR3 nucleotide sequence: TGTGCCACCAGTGGGGAGCGGGGGGGCATCCAAGAGACCCAGTACTTC.

Worth noting for this clonotype: The junction departs from the called germline gene at one end, perhaps through a read error. The chain joins TRBV15 to TRBJ1-5; D is perhaps TRBD1 (6 bases). CDR3 length equals 13 residues. Looked up from germline, CDR1 is LNHNV and CDR2 is YYDKDF (reference sequence). CDR3 sequence reads: CATGRGYGQPQHF. The CDR3 DNA sequence: TGTGCCACCGGCAGGGGTTACGGTCAGCCCCAGCATTTT. The full variable domain, in which reference TRBV15 and TRBJ1-5 provide the parts outside the CDR3, is DAMVIQNPRYQVTQFGKPVTLSCSQTLNHNVMYWYQQKSSQAPKLLFHYYDKDFNNEADTPDNFQSRRPNTSFCFLDIRSPGLGDTAMYLCATGRGYGQPQHFGDGTRLSIL.

Only a few counts were recorded for this clonotype. The V call is TRBV12-3 or TRBV12-4, the J call TRBJ2-5; perhaps TRBD2 as D (6 bases). Between the trimmed V and J ends, which lost 6 bases and 6 bases, there was a span of 20 bases. The CDR3 is made up of 15 amino acids. In DNA, the CDR3 is TGTGCCAGCAGACAGACGGGAGCCACGCCACAGACCCAGTACTTC. Protein: CASRQTGATPQTQYF.

A few counts support this clonotype. The chain has TRBV15 and TRBJ2-1; 9 nucleotides line up with TRBD2. J lost 2 bases, V lost 4 bases, and 3 bases had no gene match. Germline values: CDR1 LNHNV, CDR2 YYDKDF (reference sequence). This CDR3 region has 15 residues. Here the CDR3 DNA reads TGTGCCACCAGCACCGCGGGAGGGGCCTACAATGAGCAGTTCTTC. This gives the protein CATSTAGGAYNEQFF.

This clonotype has a handful of counts. The J gene is TRBJ2-3, the V gene TRBV9, with no clear D. Germline-derived CDR1 and CDR2 are SGDLS and YYNGEE. The V end was cut by 0 bases, the J end by 4 bases, with 6 bases between. The CDR3 covers 13 residues. CDR3 in amino acids: CASSVEGPDTQYF. DNA of the CDR3: TGTGCCAGCAGCGTAGAGGGCCCAGATACGCAGTATTTT.

This clonotype was seen more than once but under ten times. V usage is TRBV7-2 and J usage is TRBJ2-1; 11 bases are shared with TRBD2. Germline CDR1 SGHTA, CDR2 FQGNSA. There are 15 residues in the CDR3. Germline trimming cut 4 bases from V and 5 bases from J; bases unmatched to any gene: 4. The CDR3 DNA reads TGTGCCAGCAGCTCTAGCGGGAGGACGAACAATGAGCAGTTCTTC. Translating it yields CASSSSGRTNNEQFF.

The V and J genes are TRBV7-2 and TRBJ1-2, with 7 positions matching TRBD1. Unmatched junction bases numbered 13, after V lost 5 bases and J lost 7 bases. The CDR3 is 15 amino acids. Germline values: CDR1 SGHTA, CDR2 FQGNSA. In nucleotides, the CDR3 is TGTGCCAGCAGCCCGGGCGGGGACAGCCGGATTGGCTACACCTTC. The encoded protein is CASSPGGDSRIGYTF.

The chain employs TRBV15 and TRBJ1-6; D unresolved. CDR1 is LNHNV and CDR2 is YYDKDF in the germline V gene (reference sequence). There are 17 residues in the CDR3. V shed 0 bases and J shed 0 bases, with 9 bases lying between them. The CDR3 nucleotides are TGTGCCACCAGCAGAGATCGCGGGTACTCCTATAATTCACCCCTCCACTTT. It encodes CATSRDRGYSYNSPLHF.

The CDR3 loop reads CASSQESLAGVREQFF. The CDR3 DNA is TGCGCCAGCAGCCAAGAGTCCCTAGCGGGAGTACGAGAGCAGTTCTTC. The chain is built from TRBV4-1 and TRBJ2-1, with 10 bases fitting TRBD2. V trimming: 0 bases; J trimming: 10 bases; junction bases outside the gene matches: 9. This CDR3 has 16 residues. Germline assignment: CDR1 MGHRA and CDR2 YSYEKL.

The chain joins TRBV7-4 to TRBJ1-6; 7 bases agree with TRBD1. V lost 7 bases and J lost 9; bases outside the gene matches: 24. Germline lookup yields CDR1 SGHVT and CDR2 SQSDAQ. This CDR3 has 19 amino acids. In DNA form, the CDR3 reads TGTGCCAGCAACAACAAGATGGGGAGATCTGTGGAGGGGGCTTCACCCCTCCACTTT. Translation: CASNNKMGRSVEGASPLHF.